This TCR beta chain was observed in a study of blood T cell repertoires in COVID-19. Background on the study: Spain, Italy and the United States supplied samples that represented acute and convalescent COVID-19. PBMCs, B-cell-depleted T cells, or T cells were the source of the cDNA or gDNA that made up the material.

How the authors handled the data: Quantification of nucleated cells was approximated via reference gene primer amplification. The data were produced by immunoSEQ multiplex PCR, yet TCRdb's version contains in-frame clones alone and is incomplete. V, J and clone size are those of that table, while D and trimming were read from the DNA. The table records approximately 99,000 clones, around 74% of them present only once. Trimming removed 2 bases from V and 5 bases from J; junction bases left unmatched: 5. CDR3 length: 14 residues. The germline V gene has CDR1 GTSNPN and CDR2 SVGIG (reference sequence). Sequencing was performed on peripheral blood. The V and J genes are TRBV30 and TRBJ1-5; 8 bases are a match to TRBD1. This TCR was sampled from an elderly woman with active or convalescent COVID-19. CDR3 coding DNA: TGTGCCTGGAGTTACACAGGGGGACATCAGCCCCAGCATTTT. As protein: CAWSYTGGHQPQHF.